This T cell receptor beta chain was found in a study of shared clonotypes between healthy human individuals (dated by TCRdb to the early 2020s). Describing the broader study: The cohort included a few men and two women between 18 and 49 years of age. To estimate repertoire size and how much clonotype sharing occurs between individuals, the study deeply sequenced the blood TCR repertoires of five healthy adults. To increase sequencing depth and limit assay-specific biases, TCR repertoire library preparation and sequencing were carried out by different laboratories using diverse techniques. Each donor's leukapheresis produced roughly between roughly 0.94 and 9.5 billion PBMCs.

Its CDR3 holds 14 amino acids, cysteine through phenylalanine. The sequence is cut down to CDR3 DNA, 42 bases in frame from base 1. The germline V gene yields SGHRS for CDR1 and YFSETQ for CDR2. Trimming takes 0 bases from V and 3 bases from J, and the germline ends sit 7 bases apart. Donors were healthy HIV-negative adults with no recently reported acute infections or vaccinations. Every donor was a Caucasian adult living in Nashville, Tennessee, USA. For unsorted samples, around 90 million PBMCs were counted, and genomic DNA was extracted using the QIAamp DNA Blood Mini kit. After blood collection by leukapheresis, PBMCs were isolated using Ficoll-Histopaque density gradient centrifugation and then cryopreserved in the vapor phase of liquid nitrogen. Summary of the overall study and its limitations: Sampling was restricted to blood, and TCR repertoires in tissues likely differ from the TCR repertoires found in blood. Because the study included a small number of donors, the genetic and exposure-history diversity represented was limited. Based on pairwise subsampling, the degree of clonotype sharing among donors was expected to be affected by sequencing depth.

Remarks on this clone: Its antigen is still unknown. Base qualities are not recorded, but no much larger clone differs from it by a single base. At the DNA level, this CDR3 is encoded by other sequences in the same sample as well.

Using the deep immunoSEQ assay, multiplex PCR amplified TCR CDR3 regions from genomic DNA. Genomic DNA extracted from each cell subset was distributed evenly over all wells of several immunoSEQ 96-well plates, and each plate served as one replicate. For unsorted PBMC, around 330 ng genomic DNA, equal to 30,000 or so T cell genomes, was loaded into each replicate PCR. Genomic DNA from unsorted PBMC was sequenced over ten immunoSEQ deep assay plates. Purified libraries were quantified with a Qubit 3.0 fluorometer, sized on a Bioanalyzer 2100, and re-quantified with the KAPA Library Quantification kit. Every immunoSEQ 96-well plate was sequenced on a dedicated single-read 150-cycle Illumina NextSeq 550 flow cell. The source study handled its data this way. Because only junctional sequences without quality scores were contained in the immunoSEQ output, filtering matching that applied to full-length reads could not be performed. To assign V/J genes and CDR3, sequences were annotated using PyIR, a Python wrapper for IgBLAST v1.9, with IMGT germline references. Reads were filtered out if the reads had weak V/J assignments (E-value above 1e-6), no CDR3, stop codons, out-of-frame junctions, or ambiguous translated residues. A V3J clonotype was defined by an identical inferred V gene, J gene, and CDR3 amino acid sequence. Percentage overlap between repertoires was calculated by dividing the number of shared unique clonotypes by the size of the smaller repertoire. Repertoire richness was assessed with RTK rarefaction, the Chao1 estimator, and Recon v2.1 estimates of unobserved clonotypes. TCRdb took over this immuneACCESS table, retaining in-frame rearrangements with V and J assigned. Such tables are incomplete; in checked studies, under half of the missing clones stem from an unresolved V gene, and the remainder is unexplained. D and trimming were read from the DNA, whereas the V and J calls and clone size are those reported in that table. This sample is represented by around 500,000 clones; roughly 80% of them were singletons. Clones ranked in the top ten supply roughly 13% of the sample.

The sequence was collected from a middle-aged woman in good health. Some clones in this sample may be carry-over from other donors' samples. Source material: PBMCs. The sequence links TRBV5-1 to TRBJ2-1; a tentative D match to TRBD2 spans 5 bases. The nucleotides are TGCGCCAGCAGCTTGGGTAGCGACTACAATGAGCAGTTCTTC. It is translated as CASSLGSDYNEQFF. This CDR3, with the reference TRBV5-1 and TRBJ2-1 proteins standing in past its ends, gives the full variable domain KAGVTQTPRYLIKTRGQQVTLSCSPISGHRSVSWYQQTPGQGLQFLFEYFSETQRNKGNFPGRFSGRQFSNSRSEMNVSTLELGDSALYLCASSLGSDYNEQFFGPGTRLTVL.